The clone carrying this T cell receptor beta chain was recorded once. Its antigen is still unknown. Looked up from germline, CDR1 is MGHRA and CDR2 is YSYEKL. V lost 1 base and J lost 1, with 22 bases in between. The CDR3 contains 19 residues. Sequenced by immunoSEQ multiplex PCR; TCRdb stores in-frame clones only, minus some. The sample lists roughly 130,000 clones, 75% to 85% occurring once. The source of the sample is a study of radiation and T cells in renal cell carcinoma. Across the whole study: Nephrectomy followed 15 Gy stereotactic body radiation by 4 weeks. Findings and caveats of the study: Without pretreatment biopsies, baseline tumor clonotype presence was undetermined.

Specified time point: blood 2 weeks post-SBRT. Treatment of the sample: 15 Gy SBRT to primary tumor, nephrectomy 4 weeks later. After SBRT, blood was collected at 2 and 4 weeks, plus baseline. The sample here was blood, taken from a patient whose treatment included radiotherapy and nephrectomy. The chain employs TRBV4-1 and TRBJ1-2, with a weak D call TRBD1 (6 bases). This receptor was obtained from a woman aged 55-75 years with renal cell carcinoma. CDR3 DNA sequence: TGCGCCAGCAGCCAAGGGCTCCGGGGCTCTGAGGGGGGTAACTATGGCTACACCTTC. Its protein product is CASSQGLRGSEGGNYGYTF.